Each of the 24 T cell receptor beta chains below was sequenced from the same sample in a study of long-term antiretroviral therapy in people with HIV. They ran version v3.0 of the immunoSEQ assay at survey level. TCRdb's table, derived via immunoSEQ multiplex PCR, lists solely in-frame clones and lacks some. The repertoire includes about 35,000 clones, approximately 94% of them detected once, and roughly 3.9% sits in the top ten. The specimen comprised unsorted PBMCs, sampled 4.1 years after starting antiretroviral therapy. Receptors originate from a woman aged 50 to 60 with HIV.

V and J are TRBV5-4 and TRBJ2-2, with D perhaps matching TRBD1 (5 bases). This CDR3 has 15 residues. Trimming took off 4 bases at V and 5 bases at J, with 15 bases between the two ends. From germline, CDR1 is SGHNT and CDR2 YYREEE (reference sequence). CDR3 in DNA: TGTGCCAGCAGCGATCGGTCGACAGTTACCGGGGAGCTGTTTTTT. Translated, it gives CASSDRSTVTGELFF. Looking up the rest from reference TRBV5-4 and TRBJ2-2 gives the full variable domain: ETGVTQSPTHLIKTRGQQVTLRCSSQSGHNTVSWYQQALGQGPQFIFQYYREEENGRGNFPPRFSGLQFPNYSSELNVNALELDDSALYLCASSDRSTVTGELFFGEGSRLTVL.

The V and J genes are TRBV5-1 and TRBJ2-7; 9 bases map to TRBD1. The germline V gene encodes CDR1 SGHRS and CDR2 YFSETQ. V dropped 4 bases and J dropped 2; count of bases not matched to a gene: 4. This CDR3 spans 14 amino acids. CDR3 residues: CASSKGTGPYEQYF. CDR3 DNA sequence: TGCGCCAGCAGCAAAGGGACAGGGCCCTACGAGCAGTACTTC.

This sequence joins TRBV9 and TRBJ1-2; D is perhaps TRBD1 (5 bases). Germline CDR1 reads SGDLS; CDR2 reads YYNGEE. Between the trimmed V and J ends, which lost 2 bases and 8 bases, there was a span of 28 bases. The CDR3 loop spans 18 amino acids. The CDR3 here is CASSVNWLAGRTLGGYTF. The CDR3, as DNA: TGTGCCAGCAGCGTCAATTGGTTGGCAGGGCGGACTCTTGGAGGCTACACCTTC.

This clone was detected once. The chain combines TRBV2 with TRBJ2-7; TRBD1 is a possible D gene (5 bases). The ends were cut back, 6 bases at V and 5 bases at J, with 14 bases in the middle. Germline-derived CDR1 and CDR2 are SNHLY and FYNNEI. The CDR3 extends over 13 amino acids. In nucleotides, the CDR3 is TGTGCCAGCAGGAAAGGGGTCCCAAACGAGCAGTACTTC. Encoded protein: CASRKGVPNEQYF.

This clone came up once. The V gene is TRBV5-1, the J gene TRBJ2-3; 8 bases are shared with TRBD2. V shed 1 base, J shed 2 bases, and the junction held 6 bases outside the gene matches. CDR1 and CDR2 (germline): SGHRS, YFSETQ. This CDR3 is 16 amino acids long. In DNA form, the CDR3 reads TGCGCCAGCAGCTTGTATGCGGGGGGACTCACAGATACGCAGTATTTT. Translated: CASSLYAGGLTDTQYF.

The chain uses TRBV6-1 and TRBJ2-5, with D perhaps matching TRBD1 or TRBD2 (7 bases each). This CDR3 is built from 14 residues. V was trimmed by 6 bases and J by 5 bases, leaving 16 bases between them. Germline-derived CDR1 and CDR2 are MNHNS and SASEGT. CDR3 sequence reads: CASRGAGGEETQYF. The DNA of the CDR3 is TGTGCCAGCAGAGGGGCAGGGGGGGAGGAGACCCAGTACTTC.

The table lists this clone with a count of one. The rearrangement uses TRBV5-8 and TRBJ1-6, with 7 nucleotides matching TRBD1. The V gene's germline CDR1 is SGHTS and CDR2 YDEGEE. Trimming took 1 base from V and 0 from J; bases not matched to a gene: 4. CDR3 size: 17 residues. The CDR3 DNA sequence: TGTGCCAGCAGCTTGAGGGGGCCGAGCTCCTATAATTCACCCCTCCACTTT. Translated, it gives CASSLRGPSSYNSPLHF.

V is TRBV12-2 and J is TRBJ1-5; the listed D gene, TRBD1, was not tested against the DNA. TRBV12-2 corresponds to a pseudogene. The length of the CDR3 is 19 residues. The CDR3 DNA sequence: TGTGCAAGTCGCTTAGATCATTCCGGCGGGACAGGCAAAGTAGAGCCCCAGCATTTT. It translates to CASRLDHSGGTGKVEPQHF.

In nucleotides, the CDR3 is TGTGCCAGCAGCTTGGGAAGGCGGAACACTGAAGCTTTCTTT. Its protein is CASSLGRRNTEAFF. V is TRBV5-6 and J is TRBJ1-1; D unresolved. Germline-derived CDR1 and CDR2 are SGHDT and YYEEEE. The CDR3 sequence is 14 residues long. Trimming pared 0 bases from V and 1 base from J, leaving 7 bases between.

This chain uses TRBV7-9 with TRBJ2-3; the D gene is possibly TRBD2 (5 bases). CDR1 and CDR2 (germline): SEHNR, FQNEAQ (reference sequence). With 7 bases removed from V and 2 bases from J, the gap between germline ends came to 22 bases. The CDR3 has 17 amino acids. The CDR3 DNA is TGTGCCAGCACCCATTCCCAACTAGGGTCGAACACAGATACGCAGTATTTT. This gives the protein CASTHSQLGSNTDTQYF.

The chain has TRBV19 and TRBJ1-2; no clear D gene. This CDR3 is built from 14 residues. Germline V gives CDR1 LNHDA, CDR2 SQIVND (reference sequence). V was cut by 1 base and J by 6 bases, with 12 bases left in between. The CDR3 nucleotides are TGTGCCAGTAGTATAGTGGGTCCGATTAATGGCTACACCTTC. Translation: CASSIVGPINGYTF.

The chain combines TRBV9 with TRBJ2-7; D is possibly TRBD2 (5 bases). The germline V gene encodes CDR1 SGDLS and CDR2 YYNGEE. The CDR3 consists of 14 residues. The V end was cut by 1 base, the J end by 2 bases, with 10 bases between. CDR3 loop: CASSVTAVPYEQYF. The CDR3 coding sequence is TGTGCCAGCAGCGTAACAGCGGTCCCCTACGAGCAGTACTTC.

Here the CDR3 reads CASSSRGADTQYF. CDR3 nucleotides: TGTGCCAGCAGCTCCAGGGGGGCAGATACGCAGTATTTT. The chain has TRBV13 and TRBJ2-3, with D possibly being TRBD1 (7 bases). Looked up from germline, CDR1 is PRHDT and CDR2 is FYEKMQ (reference sequence). Trimming shortened V by 4 bases and J by 4 bases, and 9 bases separated the two germline ends. The CDR3 loop spans 13 amino acids.

The count of this clone is one. The rearrangement joins TRBV6-1 to TRBJ2-2; the match to TRBD2 covers 7 bases. This CDR3 is 14 amino acids long. The V and J ends lost 4 bases and 6 bases, in that order; junction bases with no gene match: 5. Looked up from germline, CDR1 is MNHNS and CDR2 is SASEGT. For the CDR3, the DNA is TGTGCCAGCAGTGTTGCGGGAGATGCCGGGGAGCTGTTTTTT. Amino acid sequence: CASSVAGDAGELFF.

The chain joins TRBV7-2 to TRBJ2-7; 9 positions match TRBD2. With 0 bases clipped from V and 4 bases from J, the junction kept 1 base outside the gene matches. This CDR3 region has 14 residues. In germline, CDR1 is SGHTA, CDR2 FQGNSA. CDR3 in DNA: TGTGCCAGCAGCTTAGCACTAGCGGGTTACGAGCAGTACTTC. This encodes CASSLALAGYEQYF.

V is TRBV6-6 and J is TRBJ2-2; tentatively, D is TRBD1 or TRBD2 (7 bases each). Germline CDR1 and CDR2: MNHNY and SVGAGI (reference sequence). Trimming took off 7 bases at V and 6 bases at J, with 18 bases between the two ends. The CDR3 extends over 15 amino acids. As DNA, the CDR3 is TGTGCCAGCACAATGGGCAGGGGGGGACCCGGGGAGCTGTTTTTT. Translating it yields CASTMGRGGPGELFF.

This CDR3 reads CASSPMLAGNTIYF. DNA of the CDR3: TGTGCCAGCAGCCCCATGCTGGCTGGAAACACCATATATTTT. The chain couples TRBV6-5 to TRBJ1-3; no firm D call. The CDR3 extends over 14 amino acids. V gave up 6 bases and J gave up 2 bases, with 11 bases separating them. Germline V gene lookup returns CDR1 MNHEY and CDR2 SVGAGI.

The chain recombines TRBV19 with TRBJ1-5, with 8 bases identical to TRBD1. The germline V gene has CDR1 LNHDA and CDR2 SQIVND (reference sequence). Trimming took 0 bases from V and 5 from J; bases not matched to a gene: 3. The CDR3 length is 15 residues. CDR3 sequence reads: CASSIERGQDQPQHF. For the CDR3, the DNA is TGTGCCAGTAGTATAGAGAGGGGACAGGATCAGCCCCAGCATTTT.

V gene TRBV5-1 combines with J gene TRBJ1-4; 8 bases fit TRBD1. With V trimmed by 4 bases and J by 4 bases, 3 bases remained unmatched. CDR3 length: 14 residues. The V gene's germline CDR1 is SGHRS and CDR2 YFSETQ. The CDR3 nucleotides are TGCGCCAGCAGCCAGGGACAGGTTAATGAAAAACTGTTTTTT. Translated: CASSQGQVNEKLFF.

CDR3 protein: CASSRPGNTEAFF. The CDR3 coding sequence is TGCGCCAGCAGCCGCCCCGGGAACACTGAAGCTTTCTTT. The rearrangement links TRBV5-1 to TRBJ1-1; D ambiguous. CDR1 is SGHRS, CDR2 YFSETQ, per germline. V shed 4 bases and J shed 1 base, with 8 bases lying between them. The CDR3 has 13 residues.

The chain joins TRBV10-2 to TRBJ1-2; D is unresolved. The CDR3 contains 13 residues. Trimming pared 7 bases from V and 8 bases from J, leaving 17 bases between. The germline V gene encodes CDR1 WSHSY and CDR2 SAAADI. The CDR3 here is CASTALGYGGYTF. The CDR3 DNA follows: TGCGCCAGCACCGCATTGGGCTACGGGGGCTACACCTTC.

J is TRBJ2-6 and V is TRBV7-6, with TRBD1 identical over 7 bases. V was pared by 5 bases and J by 0 bases, with 4 bases of the junction left unmatched. The CDR3 contains 16 residues. Germline CDR1 SGHVS, CDR2 FNYEAQ. The CDR3 protein is CASSLRQGSGANVLTF. The CDR3 nucleotides are TGTGCCAGCAGCCTCCGACAGGGCTCTGGGGCCAACGTCCTGACTTTC.

V and J are TRBV11-2 and TRBJ2-7; D could derive from TRBD1 or TRBD2 (5 bases each). The ends were cut back, 6 bases at V and 6 bases at J, with 24 bases in the middle. The V gene's germline CDR1 is SGHAT and CDR2 FQNNGV. CDR3 length: 16 amino acids. CDR3 DNA sequence: TGTGCCAGCAGTTCTCCCTTCGGGGCCCTTCCCGGCGAGCAGTACTTC. Translated, it gives CASSSPFGALPGEQYF.

The chain couples TRBV7-2 to TRBJ1-1, with TRBD1 as a possible D gene (5 bases). The ends were cut back, 1 base at V and 5 bases at J, with 17 bases in the middle. Germline CDR1 SGHTA, CDR2 FQGNSA. This CDR3 contains 16 residues. The CDR3 DNA sequence: TGTGCCAGCAGCTTAGTGGGGGGGGGTATAATGACTGAAGCTTTCTTT. Protein product: CASSLVGGGIMTEAFF.